This entry describes one T cell receptor beta chain. Data came from immunoSEQ multiplex PCR; TCRdb stores just in-frame clones and leaves some out. This sample has about 170,000 clones, with over 80% found just once. The CDR3 has 16 amino acids. Germline CDR1 reads SGHKS; CDR2 reads YYEKEE (reference sequence). The V end lost 2 bases, the J end lost 5 bases, and 19 bases lay between the germline ends. The data belong to a study of blood T cell repertoires in COVID-19. On the study more broadly: Acute and convalescent COVID-19 samples came from the United States, Italy and Spain.

This TCR was recovered from a woman aged 50 to 65 who had recovered from COVID-19. The chain carries TRBV5-5 and TRBJ1-1; D is ambiguous. The sample was PBMCs or T cells enriched from blood (not recorded which). The CDR3 protein is CASSFPGLRERTEAFF. The DNA for the CDR3 is TGTGCCAGCAGCTTCCCGGGCTTGCGGGAGAGGACTGAAGCTTTCTTT.